This T cell receptor beta chain was observed in a study of Ad26.COV2.S vaccination and SARS-CoV-2 variants. General study findings and limits: There was a possibility that the TCR breadth and depth analyses underestimated total T cell responses.

Measured with immunoSEQ multiplex PCR; TCRdb has only the in-frame clones, and not every one. The repertoire holds about 350,000 clones, with approximately 86% as singletons. Treatment given: some 20 received Ad26.COV2.S at low or high dose, single or two shots; several received placebo; per-sample allocation not given. The study sampled participants on day 63 after the first vaccine or placebo injection. An adult aged 18-55 years in Boston served as the donor. Comments on this clone: As yet, its antigen is unknown.

The germline V gene has CDR1 MNHNS and CDR2 SASEGT. CDR3 length equals 15 residues. V was cut by 3 bases and J by 7 bases, with 18 bases left in between. The gene calls are TRBV6-1 and TRBJ1-2; D not resolved. The sequences come from peripheral blood, collected in a trial of Ad26.COV2.S vaccine versus placebo. The source is a person between 18 and 60 years old who received the Ad26.COV2.S COVID-19 vaccine or a placebo. CDR3 loop: CASSEVVGVPGGYTF. Written as DNA, the CDR3 is TGTGCCAGCAGTGAGGTCGTTGGGGTGCCGGGTGGCTACACCTTC.